Included here is one T cell receptor (beta chain) sequence, with context. The target antigen is unknown. Individual cDNA molecules received unique molecular identifiers. TCRdb re-analysed the 5' RACE reads in MiXCR, keeping a single row per CDR3 protein. The repertoire holds roughly 61,000 distinct CDR3 sequences, with 9.5% to 14% as singletons. V was pared by 3 bases and J by 1 base, with 9 bases between. This CDR3 is built from 15 residues. Germline V gene lookup returns CDR1 LGHDT and CDR2 YNNKEL (reference sequence). The data stem from a study of early T cells in non-severe SARS-CoV-2 infection. Overall study: Chains were unpaired, as sequencing was done on bulk RNA from unsorted whole blood. Study-level results: Private and CD4 specificities were missed by VDJdb matching, which favored anti-spike CD8 responses.

The TCR sequence derives from an adult who was a healthcare worker with PCR-confirmed SARS-CoV-2 infection or an uninfected control (not recorded which). Sequenced sample: whole blood. The V gene is TRBV3-1, the J gene TRBJ2-2; D possibly uses TRBD1 or TRBD2 (5 bases each). Written as DNA, the CDR3 is TGTGCCAGCAGCCATTCGGGACGGAACACCGGGGAGCTGTTTTTT. It codes for CASSHSGRNTGELFF.